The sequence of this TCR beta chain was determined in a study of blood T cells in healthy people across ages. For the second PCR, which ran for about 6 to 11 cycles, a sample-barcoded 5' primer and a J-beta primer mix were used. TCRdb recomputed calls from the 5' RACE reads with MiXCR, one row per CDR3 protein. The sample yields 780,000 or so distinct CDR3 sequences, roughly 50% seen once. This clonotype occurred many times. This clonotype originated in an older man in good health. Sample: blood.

CDR3 amino acids: CSVELVQETQYF. Here the CDR3 DNA reads TGCAGCGTTGAACTAGTCCAAGAGACCCAGTACTTC. This rearrangement joins TRBV29-1 to TRBJ2-5; D gene uncertain. The germline V gene encodes CDR1 SQVTM and CDR2 ANQGSEA. This CDR3 contains 12 residues. V lost 2 bases to trimming and J lost 1 base, with 5 bases between them.